This T cell receptor beta chain was profiled in a study of blood T cell repertoires in COVID-19. For the study at large: The United States, Italy and Spain provided the acute and convalescent COVID-19 samples. The analysed material was cDNA or gDNA that came from T cells, B-cell-depleted T cells, or PBMCs.

Under the authors' procedure: Counts of nucleated cells, estimated from reference gene primer amplification, were obtained. Sequencing was performed with immunoSEQ multiplex PCR; in TCRdb, only in-frame clones are kept and a portion is missing. V and J calls and clone size come straight from that table; D and trimming were deduced from the DNA. The table has approximately 110,000 clones, over 80% seen once. J was trimmed by 1 base and V by 4 bases; bases with no gene match: 8. The length of the CDR3 is 16 residues. Germline CDR1 reads SGHRS; CDR2 reads YFSETQ. The chain joins TRBV5-1 to TRBJ1-1, with 9 bases that match TRBD1. The TCR was taken from a woman aged 70-85 years with acute or convalescent COVID-19. Source material: peripheral blood. The CDR3 sequence is CASSRPGTGTNTEAFF. The DNA of the CDR3 is TGCGCCAGCAGCCGTCCCGGGACAGGGACGAACACTGAAGCTTTCTTT.